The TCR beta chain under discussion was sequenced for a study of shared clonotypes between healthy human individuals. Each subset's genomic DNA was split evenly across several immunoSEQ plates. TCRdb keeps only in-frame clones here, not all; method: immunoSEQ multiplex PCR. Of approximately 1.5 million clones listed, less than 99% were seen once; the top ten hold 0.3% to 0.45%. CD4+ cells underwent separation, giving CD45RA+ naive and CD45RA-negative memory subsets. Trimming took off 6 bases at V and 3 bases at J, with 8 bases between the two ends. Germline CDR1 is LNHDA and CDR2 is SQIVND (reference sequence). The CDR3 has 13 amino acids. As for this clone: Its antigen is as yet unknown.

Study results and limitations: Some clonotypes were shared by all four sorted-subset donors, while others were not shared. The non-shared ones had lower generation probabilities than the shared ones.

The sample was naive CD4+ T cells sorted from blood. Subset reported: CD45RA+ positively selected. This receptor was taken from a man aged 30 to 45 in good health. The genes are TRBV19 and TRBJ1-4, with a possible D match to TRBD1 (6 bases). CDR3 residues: CASRRTANEKLFF. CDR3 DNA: TGTGCCAGTAGAAGGACAGCTAATGAAAAACTGTTTTTT.